This entry lists 26 T cell receptor beta chains sequenced from one sample in a study of T cells in Graves' hyperthyroidism and ophthalmopathy. Amplified regions were TCR beta CDR3 sequences from RNA transcripts. Researchers ran a first-round RT-PCR on the TCR CDR3 using the HTBI primer set. Using its own MiXCR run on the multiplex PCR reads, TCRdb lists one record per CDR3 protein. Of about 560,000 distinct CDR3 sequences listed, around 45% were seen once; the top ten hold roughly 8.2%. Sequencing was carried out using peripheral blood or thyroid tissue (not recorded which). Receptor source: a woman aged 18-29 years with Graves' hyperthyroidism.

The chain joins TRBV24-1 to TRBJ2-5, with D perhaps matching TRBD1 (6 bases). The CDR3 spans 15 residues. V dropped 5 bases and J dropped 5 bases, with 17 bases sitting between them. Germline CDR1 and CDR2: KGHDR and SFDVKD. The CDR3 here is CATSATQPGGETQYF. The CDR3 DNA reads as TGTGCCACCAGTGCCACTCAGCCTGGGGGCGAGACCCAGTACTTC.

Concerning this clonotype itself: This may be a read error: a much more frequent sequence differs by one nucleotide. This chain connects TRBV7-2 to TRBJ1-2; maybe TRBD1 (5 bases). This CDR3 has 14 amino acids. The germline V gene has CDR1 SGHTA and CDR2 FQGNSA. CDR3 residues: CAWRVTASLYDYTF. CDR3 DNA: TGTGCCTGGAGGGTGACAGCCTCCCTCTATGACTACACCTTC.

This clonotype was seen many times. The chain couples TRBV2 to TRBJ1-1, with D unresolved. Trimming removed 3 bases at V and 4 bases at J, with 9 bases between. Germline V lookup: CDR1 SNHLY, CDR2 FYNNEI. CDR3 length: 13 amino acids. The CDR3 DNA reads TGTGCCAGCAGTGACGGAGGGTTCACTGAAGCTTTCTTT. This encodes CASSDGGFTEAFF.

The chain combines TRBV29-1 with TRBJ1-6; TRBD1 is a possible D gene (5 bases). The germline V and J ends were trimmed by 7 bases and 4 bases, with 14 bases remaining between them. The CDR3 is made up of 14 amino acids. The germline V gene encodes CDR1 SQVTM and CDR2 ANQGSEA. The CDR3 spells CSGGHGQYNSPLHF. CDR3 nucleotide sequence: TGCAGCGGAGGTCACGGACAATATAATTCACCCCTCCACTTT. Looking up the rest from reference TRBV29-1 and TRBJ1-6 gives the full variable domain: SAVISQKPSRDICQRGTSLTIQCQVDSQVTMMFWYRQQPGQSLTLIATANQGSEATYESGFVIDKFPISRPNLTFSTLTVSNMSPEDSSIYLCSGGHGQYNSPLHFGNGTRLTVT.

In its sample, this clonotype was seen many times. This sequence joins TRBV20-1 and TRBJ1-5; possibly TRBD1 for D (6 bases). The V gene lost 5 bases and the J gene lost 2 bases, with 16 bases spanning the gap. CDR1 and CDR2 (germline): DFQATT, SNEGSKA (reference sequence). This CDR3 is built from 15 residues. The chain's CDR3 is CSALRSGGGNQPQHF. CDR3 in DNA: TGCAGTGCTCTACGATCGGGGGGCGGCAATCAGCCCCAGCATTTT.

This clonotype was seen only a few times. The chain couples TRBV20-1 to TRBJ2-5; D remains ambiguous. The CDR3 has 14 residues. Trimming took 5 bases from V and 5 from J, leaving 18 bases between them. Germline CDR1 DFQATT, CDR2 SNEGSKA (reference sequence). The CDR3 reads CSAEEQPRRETQYF. DNA of the CDR3: TGCAGTGCTGAGGAGCAACCCCGACGGGAGACCCAGTACTTC.

The chain couples TRBV12-3 or TRBV12-4 to TRBJ2-7; no clear D. This CDR3 comprises 8 residues. The CDR3 is CASLGQYF. DNA for the CDR3: TGTGCTAGCCTTGGACAGTACTTC.

The table lists this clonotype with a few counts. V usage is TRBV29-1 and J usage is TRBJ2-7; 9 bases are shared with TRBD2. Unmatched junction bases numbered 6, after V lost 0 bases and J lost 3 bases. Germline lookup yields CDR1 SQVTM and CDR2 ANQGSEA. CDR3 size: 15 residues. Written as DNA, the CDR3 is TGCAGCGTTGAAGAAGGACGGACTAGCGTCTACGAGCAGTACTTC. Protein: CSVEEGRTSVYEQYF.

Concerning this clonotype: One base away lies a much larger clone, so this may be a sequencing read error. The J gene is TRBJ1-6, the V gene TRBV7-9, with no clear D. Germline V gene data show CDR1 as SEHNR and CDR2 as FQNEAQ (reference sequence). The CDR3 consists of 14 residues. In nucleotides, the CDR3 is TGTGCCATCAGCCGGACGTCGGCTAATTCACCCCTCCACTTT. Its protein product is CAISRTSANSPLHF.

This clonotype was counted a single time. This rearrangement joins TRBV15 to TRBJ2-7; TRBD1 matches at 10 bases. Trimming cost V 3 bases and J 8 bases; bases outside gene matches: 4. Germline V gene lookup returns CDR1 LNHNV and CDR2 YYDKDF (reference sequence). CDR3 length equals 13 residues. CDR3 amino acids: CATSSGQGEQQYF. The CDR3 coding sequence is TGTGCCACCAGCAGCGGACAGGGGGAACAGCAGTACTTC.

This clonotype showed up just a few times. Just one base apart from a much larger clone, this may be a read error. CDR3 DNA: TGTGCCATCAGGACAGGGACTGGAAACACCATATATTTT. Protein: CAIRTGTGNTIYF. J is TRBJ1-3 and V is TRBV10-3; 7 bases match TRBD1. CDR1 and CDR2 (germline): ENHRY, SYGVKD. J was trimmed by 2 bases and V by 6 bases; bases with no gene match: 1. This CDR3 is 13 amino acids long.

Concerning this clonotype: Given a much more abundant clone one base away, this may be a read error. The genes are TRBV10-2 and TRBJ2-6; D is possibly TRBD1 or TRBD2 (5 bases each). This CDR3 region has 17 residues. Per germline, CDR1 WSHSY and CDR2 SAAADI. This CDR3 reads CAISSGTVISGANVPTF. The DNA of the CDR3 is TGCGCCATCTCGTCCGGGACGGTGATCTCTGGGGCCAACGTCCCGACTTTC.

The table lists this clonotype with many counts. The V call is TRBV2, the J call TRBJ1-6, with 7 nucleotides matching TRBD1. The V and J ends lost 10 bases and 6 bases, in that order; junction bases with no gene match: 6. The CDR3 is made up of 13 amino acids. Germline assignment: CDR1 SNHLY and CDR2 FYNNEI. The CDR3 nucleotides are TGTGCCACCCGACAGGGTATTAATTCACCCCTCCACTTT. Its translation: CATRQGINSPLHF.

This clonotype was counted only a few times. For the CDR3, the DNA is TGTGCCAGCAGTGAAAGTGCGGCGGCCGGAAACACCATATATTTT. Translation gives CASSESAAAGNTIYF. The chain has TRBV2 and TRBJ1-3; D is ambiguous. The CDR3 runs 15 residues. In germline, CDR1 is SNHLY, CDR2 FYNNEI. V gave up 2 bases and J gave up 4 bases, with 12 bases separating them.

Note on this clonotype: One end of the junction is discordant with germline, which a read error may explain. The chain carries TRBV6-2 or TRBV6-3 and TRBJ2-7, with D perhaps TRBD1 or TRBD2 (5 bases each). Germline V CDR1 and CDR2: MNHEY, SVGEGT. CDR3 size: 14 residues. The CDR3 region has the DNA TGTGCCACCTCAAACCGGGGCGTTTCCTACGAGCAGTGCTTC. This sequence encodes CATSNRGVSYEQCF.

Turning to this clonotype: The junction and the germline gene differ at one end; a read error may be behind it. V and J are TRBV5-1 and TRBJ2-7, with 7 bases matching TRBD2. The germline CDR1 and CDR2 sequences are SGHRS and YFSETQ. The CDR3 contains 15 residues. CDR3 sequence reads: CTSSLEASGGYEQYF. The CDR3 DNA is TGCACCAGCAGCTTGGAGGCTAGCGGTGGCTACGAGCAGTACTTC.

V is TRBV10-3 and J is TRBJ1-2; D is ambiguous. The CDR3 is made up of 13 amino acids. Trimming took 1 base from V and 0 from J, leaving 3 bases between them. Germline V CDR1 and CDR2: ENHRY, SYGVKD. CDR3 sequence reads: CAISELTNYGYTF. The CDR3, as DNA: TGTGCCATCAGTGAGTTAACTAACTATGGCTACACCTTC.

This clonotype was counted only a few times. Germline is not matched at one junction end, which may reflect a read error. This sequence joins TRBV7-2 and TRBJ1-1; D unresolved. CDR3 size: 10 residues. The germline V gene encodes CDR1 SGHTA and CDR2 FQGNSA. CDR3 nucleotides: TGTGCCAGCAGCTTAGTACCCGGGGAATTT. It codes for CASSLVPGEF.

This rearrangement joins TRBV29-1 to TRBJ2-7; D possibly corresponds to TRBD1 (5 bases). This CDR3 is 13 amino acids long. V gave up 4 bases and J gave up 2 bases, with 12 bases separating them. Germline loops: CDR1 SQVTM, CDR2 ANQGSEA. As DNA, the CDR3 is TGCAGCGTTGTTCAGGGCGGTACCTACGAGCAGTACTTC. It specifies CSVVQGGTYEQYF.

The rearrangement links TRBV7-9 to TRBJ2-5; the D is unclear. The closer fit of TRBJ2-7 to the DNA end suggests the J call may be wrong. Germline-derived CDR1 and CDR2 are SEHNR and FQNEAQ (reference sequence). The CDR3 spans 12 residues. CDR3 nucleotides: TGTGCCAGCAGCCAGTCAGGCTACGAGCAGTACTTC. Its protein product is CASSQSGYEQYF.

The DNA of the CDR3 is TGCGCCAGCAGCCCCCTGACTGGGGCCAACGTCCTGACTTTC. Translating it yields CASSPLTGANVLTF. The chain carries TRBV5-1 and TRBJ2-6; D is undetermined. Looked up from germline, CDR1 is SGHRS and CDR2 is YFSETQ. The V end lost 4 bases, the J end lost 2 bases, and 7 bases lay between the germline ends. This CDR3 spans 14 amino acids. The full variable domain, in which reference TRBV5-1 and TRBJ2-6 provide the parts outside the CDR3, is KAGVTQTPRYLIKTRGQQVTLSCSPISGHRSVSWYQQTPGQGLQFLFEYFSETQRNKGNFPGRFSGRQFSNSRSEMNVSTLELGDSALYLCASSPLTGANVLTFGAGSRLTVL.

This clonotype was detected only once. The chain links TRBV7-2 to TRBJ1-1, with D possibly matching TRBD1 (6 bases). There are 14 residues in the CDR3. The germline V gene encodes CDR1 SGHTA and CDR2 FQGNSA. Trimming removed 1 base from V and 8 bases from J, with 14 bases in between. The CDR3 region is CASSLGAGGIEAFF. CDR3 DNA sequence: TGTGCCAGCAGCTTAGGGGCGGGGGGCATAGAAGCTTTCTTT.

The V gene is TRBV10-3, the J gene TRBJ1-6; D is perhaps TRBD1 (6 bases). Germline assignment: CDR1 ENHRY and CDR2 SYGVKD. Between the trimmed V and J ends, which lost 3 bases and 7 bases, there was a span of 10 bases. This CDR3 spans 14 amino acids. The CDR3 loop reads CAISDQGYNSPLHF. CDR3 DNA sequence: TGTGCCATCAGTGACCAGGGGTACAATTCACCCCTCCACTTT.

The chain couples TRBV5-1 to TRBJ2-5; TRBD2 matches 7 bases. V was clipped by 4 bases and J by 3 bases; unmatched bases: 9. Looked up from germline, CDR1 is SGHRS and CDR2 is YFSETQ. The CDR3 runs to 15 residues. CDR3 nucleotide sequence: TGCGCCAGCAGCCAGTATTCTAGCGGAGAAGAGACCCAGTACTTC. Translated: CASSQYSSGEETQYF.

The chain joins TRBV2 to TRBJ1-4; TRBD1 matches at 7 bases. V was clipped by 1 base and J by 5 bases; unmatched bases: 4. The CDR3 covers 15 residues. CDR1 and CDR2 (germline): SNHLY, FYNNEI. The CDR3 coding sequence is TGTGCCAGCAGTGAAGAGCAGGGGGAAAATGAAAAACTGTTTTTT. Its translation: CASSEEQGENEKLFF.

This clonotype has at least ten counts. CDR3 protein: CATSTRMGYGYTF. The CDR3 region has the DNA TGTGCCACCAGCACCCGGATGGGCTATGGCTACACCTTC. The J gene is TRBJ1-2, the V gene TRBV15, with D uncertain. CDR3 size: 13 residues. V was cut by 4 bases and J by 4 bases, with 10 bases left in between. From germline, CDR1 is LNHNV and CDR2 YYDKDF (reference sequence).